The clone carrying this TCR beta chain was detected only once. CDR1 MGHRA and CDR2 YSYEKL come from the germline V gene. Trimming pared 5 bases from V and 0 bases from J, leaving 6 bases between. The CDR3 contains 13 residues. This sample is part of a study of blood T cell repertoires in COVID-19. As processed by the authors: Reference gene primer amplification in the assay estimated nucleated cell counts. Some clones are missing from TCRdb's copy, which holds only in-frame ones; the method was immunoSEQ multiplex PCR. Clone size and V and J calls were adopted from that table, with D and trimming inferred from the DNA. Of 65,000 to 75,000 clones listed, more than 85% are singletons.

The sequenced sample consisted of peripheral blood. This receptor was identified in a human donor with active COVID-19. The donor label of this sample is uncertain. The rearrangement links TRBV4-1 to TRBJ2-3; D gene unclear. The CDR3, as DNA: TGCGCCAGCAGCACTACTAGCACAGATACGCAGTATTTT. Translation gives CASSTTSTDTQYF.